The subject of this entry is one T cell receptor (beta chain). The target antigen is unknown. CDR1 MDHEN and CDR2 SYDVKM come from the germline V gene. The CDR3 extends over 17 amino acids. V dropped 6 bases and J dropped 3 bases, with 21 bases sitting between them. Construction of TCR beta libraries relied on iRepertoire HTBI primers and on Arm-PCR targeting CDR3 regions. TCRdb reprocessed the multiplex PCR reads with MiXCR, giving one entry per CDR3 protein. In the table there are a few hundred thousand distinct CDR3 sequences, about 20% of which are singletons. Time point here: persistent/refractory GD, antithyroid drugs over 5 years with positive TRAb. RNA isolated from PBMCs was used to make the TCR library. A roughly 10-milliliter sample of peripheral blood was drawn into EDTA tubes. This entry is derived from a study of regulatory T cells in long-lasting Graves disease. Overall study findings and caveats: Since the sample size was small, accuracy may have been reduced. Favoring TRBV28, TRBJ1-2 and TRBJ2-5 was a feature seen in persistent disease.

The V and J genes are TRBV28 and TRBJ2-4; possibly TRBD2 for D (6 bases). The sequence was collected from a female donor with Graves disease. The sequences come from peripheral blood mononuclear cells (PBMCs), collected when the disease was refractory, from a patient treated with antithyroid drugs. CDR3 region: CASSVGNAGSFKNIQYF. In DNA form, the CDR3 reads TGTGCCAGCAGCGTAGGCAACGCGGGATCTTTCAAAAACATTCAGTACTTC.